The rows below give T cell receptor beta chains drawn from one sample of a study of somatic mutations in T cells in chronic GVHD. Sequencing was performed with immunoSEQ multiplex PCR; in TCRdb, only in-frame clones are kept and a portion is missing. The table shows around 13,000 clones, with roughly 78% occurring only once. The sequenced sample consisted of Vbeta20-negative CD4+ T cells from blood. These receptors all come from a male patient aged 45 to 59 with chronic graft-versus-host disease. Some of the T cells might come from the graft donor. Each CDR3 is given with its conserved first and last residue. Fields, in order: V gene, D gene, clone size, J gene, CDR3 protein, CDR3 DNA. D genes are given only for firm matches. The listing skips clone size in some rows; elsewhere it reads once, few, many or a size class.

V: TRBV28; D: .; size: .; J: TRBJ1-6; CDR3: CASSHDRSNSPLHF; DNA: TGTGCCAGCAGTCACGACAGGAGTAATTCACCCCTCCACTTT
V: TRBV7-2; D: TRBD2; size: .; J: TRBJ2-3; CDR3: CASSRPGLAGGSTDTQYF; DNA: TGTGCCAGCAGCCGACCGGGACTAGCGGGAGGGAGCACAGATACGCAGTATTTT
V: TRBV11-3; D: TRBD2; size: .; J: TRBJ2-2; CDR3: CASSSPSGRNTGELFF; DNA: TGTGCCAGCAGCTCCCCTAGCGGGAGAAACACCGGGGAGCTGTTTTTT
V: TRBV7-6; D: .; size: .; J: TRBJ2-3; CDR3: CASSPRSSTDTQYF; DNA: TGTGCCAGCAGCCCAAGGAGCAGCACAGATACGCAGTATTTT
V: TRBV11-3; D: .; size: .; J: TRBJ2-3; CDR3: CASSHPASAKVYF; DNA: TGTGCCAGCAGCCACCCCGCTAGCGCAAAGGTGTATTTT
V: TRBV11-2; D: .; size: .; J: TRBJ2-7; CDR3: CASSPIRGLSYEQYF; DNA: TGTGCCAGCAGCCCGATAAGGGGACTTTCCTACGAGCAGTACTTC
V: TRBV18; D: .; size: medium-sized; J: TRBJ1-1; CDR3: CASSPTGQTEAFF; DNA: TGTGCCAGCTCACCAACAGGGCAGACTGAAGCTTTCTTT
V: TRBV11-2; D: .; size: .; J: TRBJ2-7; CDR3: CASTPLGASGLREQYF; DNA: TGTGCCAGCACCCCTTTGGGGGCTAGCGGATTACGAGAGCAGTACTTC
V: TRBV10-3; D: TRBD2; size: .; J: TRBJ2-3; CDR3: CAISDQTSGSSTDTQYF; DNA: TGTGCCATCAGTGATCAAACTAGCGGGTCTAGCACAGATACGCAGTATTTT
V: TRBV27; D: .; size: few; J: TRBJ2-7; CDR3: CASSFGGPLYEQYF; DNA: TGTGCCAGCAGTTTCGGAGGACCCCTCTACGAGCAGTACTTC
V: TRBV5-4; D: .; size: few; J: TRBJ2-4; CDR3: CASSPGLAREGVAKNIQYF; DNA: TGTGCCAGCAGCCCCGGTCTGGCCCGAGAGGGGGTAGCCAAAAACATTCAGTACTTC
V: TRBV7-2; D: .; size: few; J: TRBJ2-3; CDR3: CASSSRTGTDTQYF; DNA: TGTGCCAGCAGCTCTCGGACAGGCACAGATACGCAGTATTTT
V: TRBV7-9; D: TRBD2; size: .; J: TRBJ2-1; CDR3: CASSAFGGAGNEQFF; DNA: TGTGCCAGCAGCGCCTTCGGGGGGGCGGGGAATGAGCAGTTCTTC
V: TRBV7-6; D: .; size: .; J: TRBJ1-2; CDR3: CASSDISLRDYGYTF; DNA: TGTGCCAGCAGCGACATCTCCCTCAGGGACTATGGCTACACCTTC
V: TRBV6-1; D: .; size: once; J: TRBJ2-6; CDR3: CASSVTESGANVLTF; DNA: TGTGCCAGCAGTGTGACGGAGTCTGGGGCCAACGTCCTGACTTTC
V: TRBV28; D: TRBD1; size: .; J: TRBJ1-2; CDR3: CASRLQGARVNGYTF; DNA: TGTGCCAGCAGACTTCAGGGGGCGCGGGTGAATGGCTACACCTTC
V: TRBV27; D: .; size: .; J: TRBJ2-2; CDR3: CASSFSRRMSNTGELFF; DNA: TGTGCCAGCAGTTTTTCCCGGCGGATGTCAAACACCGGGGAGCTGTTTTTT
V: TRBV7-2; D: TRBD1; size: .; J: TRBJ2-2; CDR3: CASSLRTGVLTGELFF; DNA: TGTGCCAGCAGCCTACGGACAGGGGTTCTCACCGGGGAGCTGTTTTTT
V: TRBV6-5; D: TRBD1; size: .; J: TRBJ2-5; CDR3: CASSPNRDSQETQYF; DNA: TGTGCCAGCAGCCCCAACCGGGACAGCCAAGAGACCCAGTACTTC
V: TRBV28; D: TRBD2; size: .; J: TRBJ2-7; CDR3: CASNLVGLGAYEQYF; DNA: TGTGCCAGCAACTTGGTGGGACTAGGGGCCTACGAGCAGTACTTC
V: TRBV29-1; D: TRBD2; size: .; J: TRBJ2-7; CDR3: CSVVTFGGGLREQYF; DNA: TGCAGCGTTGTGACCTTCGGCGGGGGGCTGCGGGAGCAGTACTTC
V: TRBV7-2; D: TRBD1; size: .; J: TRBJ2-1; CDR3: CASSLVPPDRVTEQFF; DNA: TGTGCCAGCAGCTTAGTTCCCCCGGACAGGGTTACTGAGCAGTTCTTC
V: TRBV19; D: TRBD1; size: .; J: TRBJ2-7; CDR3: CASSTGPASYEQYF; DNA: TGTGCCAGTTCGACAGGGCCTGCCTCCTACGAGCAGTACTTC
V: TRBV28; D: .; size: .; J: TRBJ1-5; CDR3: CASSQDRPNQPQHF; DNA: TGTGCCAGCAGCCAAGACAGACCCAATCAGCCCCAGCATTTT
V: TRBV6-5; D: .; size: .; J: TRBJ1-5; CDR3: CASSFQGGNQPQHF; DNA: TGTGCCAGCAGTTTTCAGGGTGGGAATCAGCCCCAGCATTTT